This T cell receptor (beta chain) was sequenced in a study of neoadjuvant anti-PD-1 for oral cavity cancer. Whole-study results and caveats: Non-responders to neoadjuvant nivolumab had significantly more clonal PBMC T cells than responders.

V was cut by 1 base and J by 0 bases, with 7 bases left in between. The CDR3 has 15 residues. Per germline, CDR1 SGHKS and CDR2 YYEKEE (reference sequence). Using immunoSEQ multiplex PCR, the repertoire was profiled, and TCRdb retains in-frame clones only, with some absent. The repertoire holds 8,500 to 9,500 clones, with around 75% as singletons. Time point: after neoadjuvant nivolumab, at surgical resection. Comments on this clone: Its antigen is unknown.

The TCR originated in a person aged 40 to 85 with oral cavity squamous cell carcinoma. The rearrangement links TRBV5-5 to TRBJ1-4, with D perhaps TRBD1 (5 bases). The sequencing used PBMCs, collected after nivolumab (anti-PD-1) treatment. This CDR3 reads CASSLLTATNEKLFF. The CDR3 region has the DNA TGTGCCAGCAGCTTGCTGACAGCAACTAATGAAAAACTGTTTTTT. The full variable domain, rest sourced from reference TRBV5-5 and TRBJ1-4, is DAGVTQSPTHLIKTRGQQVTLRCSPISGHKSVSWYQQVLGQGPQFIFQYYEKEERGRGNFPDRFSARQFPNYSSELNVNALLLGDSALYLCASSLLTATNEKLFFGSGTQLSVL.